Presented here are 20 T cell receptor beta chains from one specimen sequenced in a study of OX40 agonist ivuxolimab in advanced cancers. Measured with immunoSEQ multiplex PCR; TCRdb has only the in-frame clones, and not every one. This table holds 96,000 or so clones, more than 80% found once. The source was CD4+ or CD8+ T cells sorted from blood, collected in a trial of the OX40 agonist ivuxolimab. Receptors were obtained from an adult with an advanced solid tumor such as melanoma, head and neck, liver or kidney cancer.

The chain is built from TRBV5-8 and TRBJ2-2, with 8 bases fitting TRBD1. Trimming cost V 6 bases and J 7 bases; bases outside gene matches: 8. CDR1 SGHTS and CDR2 YDEGEE come from the germline V gene. The CDR3 is 14 residues long. In DNA form, the CDR3 reads TGTGCCAGCAACAACAGGGGGTTGAGCGGGGAGCTGTTTTTT. It encodes CASNNRGLSGELFF.

The chain is built from TRBV4-3 and TRBJ2-3; TRBD2 matches 8 bases. Looked up from germline, CDR1 is LGHNA and CDR2 is YSLEER. The J segment lost 6 bases and the V segment lost 4 bases, leaving 9 bases of the junction unmatched. The CDR3 length is 15 residues. DNA of the CDR3: TGCGCCAGCAGCCCCGGAGCGGGGGTGCGGGATACGCAGTATTTT. Translation gives CASSPGAGVRDTQYF.

This chain connects TRBV6-6 to TRBJ1-1; D uncertain. The germline CDR1 and CDR2 sequences are MNHNY and SVGAGI (reference sequence). The CDR3 is 12 residues long. V lost 8 bases and J 4 bases, leaving 11 bases between the germline ends. CDR3 sequence (DNA): TGTGCCAGCGGCCCCGGACCCACTGAAGCTTTCTTT. It yields the protein CASGPGPTEAFF.

The chain has TRBV6-1 and TRBJ1-2; D gene uncertain. V shed 5 bases and J shed 5 bases, with 15 bases lying between them. Germline V CDR1 and CDR2: MNHNS, SASEGT. The CDR3 runs 14 residues. The CDR3 is CASSFNSPEYGYTF. CDR3 coding DNA: TGTGCCAGCAGTTTTAACTCTCCGGAGTATGGCTACACCTTC.

The V and J genes are TRBV5-1 and TRBJ1-1, with D hard to call. From germline, CDR1 is SGHRS and CDR2 YFSETQ. With 2 bases removed from V and 1 base from J, the gap between germline ends came to 9 bases. This CDR3 region has 14 residues. CDR3 in DNA: TGCGCCAGCAGCTTTCGAGTCCCGAACACTGAAGCTTTCTTT. Translation: CASSFRVPNTEAFF.

This clone was picked up one time. The rearrangement uses TRBV5-1 and TRBJ1-2; 7 nucleotides match TRBD1. The CDR3 extends over 17 amino acids. Germline V gene data show CDR1 as SGHRS and CDR2 as YFSETQ. V gave up 0 bases and J gave up 4 bases; unmatched junction bases: 12. The CDR3 spells CASSLESPDRRFYGYTF. The CDR3 region has the DNA TGCGCCAGCAGCTTGGAGTCTCCGGACAGGAGATTCTATGGCTACACCTTC.

This chain connects TRBV10-2 to TRBJ2-7; no clear D gene. The CDR3 runs to 15 residues. Trimming removed 0 bases at V and 6 bases at J, with 15 bases between. In germline, CDR1 is WSHSY, CDR2 SAAADI. CDR3 residues: CASSESVGFAAEQYF. The CDR3 DNA reads as TGCGCCAGCAGTGAGTCGGTAGGTTTTGCGGCCGAGCAGTACTTC.

CDR3 nucleotides: TGCGCCAGCGGCGGCAGCCACACAGATACGCAGTATTTT. It encodes CASGGSHTDTQYF. This sequence joins TRBV10-2 and TRBJ2-3, with D uncertain. The germline V and J ends were trimmed by 8 bases and 2 bases, with 11 bases remaining between them. The CDR3 runs 13 residues. Germline CDR1 and CDR2: WSHSY and SAAADI.

V and J are TRBV10-3 and TRBJ2-2; 8 bases match TRBD1. V shed 3 bases, J shed 4 bases, and the junction held 13 bases outside the gene matches. Looked up from germline, CDR1 is ENHRY and CDR2 is SYGVKD. The length of the CDR3 is 18 residues. The CDR3 nucleotides read TGTGCCATCAGTGATACAGGGGGACGGTACCGAGGCACCGGGGAGCTGTTTTTT. It translates to CAISDTGGRYRGTGELFF.

The chain uses TRBV15 and TRBJ2-7; 7 positions match TRBD2. Germline trimming cut 0 bases from V and 3 bases from J; bases unmatched to any gene: 2. CDR1 LNHNV and CDR2 YYDKDF come from the germline V gene (reference sequence). This CDR3 is 14 amino acids long. The CDR3 coding sequence is TGTGCCACCAGCAGAGAGGCGGGAGTCTACGAGCAGTACTTC. This gives the protein CATSREAGVYEQYF.

The genes are TRBV19 and TRBJ2-5, with D unresolved. Germline CDR1 LNHDA, CDR2 SQIVND (reference sequence). The CDR3 loop spans 11 amino acids. V lost 5 bases to trimming and J lost 4 bases, with 5 bases between them. The CDR3 protein is CASSVRETQYF. In nucleotides, the CDR3 is TGTGCCAGTAGTGTAAGAGAGACCCAGTACTTC.

This clone was counted a few times. This chain uses TRBV14 with TRBJ2-1, with 8 bases fitting TRBD1. J gave up 5 bases and V 0 bases, and 6 bases lay outside the gene matches. The CDR3 is 16 residues long. CDR1 SGHDN and CDR2 FVKESK come from the germline V gene. CDR3 amino acids: CASSQDRGQVHNEQFF. In DNA, the CDR3 is TGTGCCAGCAGCCAAGATAGGGGACAGGTGCACAATGAGCAGTTCTTC.

J is TRBJ1-5 and V is TRBV19, with D unclear. CDR3 length equals 14 residues. Trimming pared 6 bases from V and 5 bases from J, leaving 14 bases between. Germline values: CDR1 LNHDA, CDR2 SQIVND (reference sequence). CDR3: CASSQWGQDQPQHF. Written as DNA, the CDR3 is TGTGCCAGTAGCCAATGGGGTCAAGATCAGCCCCAGCATTTT.

The chain carries TRBV29-1 and TRBJ2-2, with D possibly being TRBD1 (5 bases). V was trimmed by 6 bases and J by 5 bases, leaving 22 bases between them. This CDR3 is built from 16 residues. Germline lookup yields CDR1 SQVTM and CDR2 ANQGSEA. The DNA of the CDR3 is TGCAGCGTACGGGTGTGGGTGGCAGGGAAGACCGGGGAGCTGTTTTTT. This encodes CSVRVWVAGKTGELFF.

This chain uses TRBV19 with TRBJ2-3, with 7 bases identical to TRBD1. Per germline, CDR1 LNHDA and CDR2 SQIVND (reference sequence). The CDR3 has 14 amino acids. The trim removed 4 bases at V and 2 bases at J, leaving 3 bases unmatched. In DNA form, the CDR3 reads TGTGCCAGTAGTACGGACAGGTTCACAGATACGCAGTATTTT. Translating gives CASSTDRFTDTQYF.

This clone turned up a few times. The rearrangement uses TRBV7-2 and TRBJ2-5; D is possibly TRBD2 (5 bases). The CDR3 is 14 amino acids. Looked up from germline, CDR1 is SGHTA and CDR2 is FQGNSA. Trimming removed 4 bases from V and 2 bases from J, with 11 bases in between. CDR3 bases: TGTGCCAGCAGCTCCGGTGGACTTCAAGAGACCCAGTACTTC. It specifies CASSSGGLQETQYF.

The CDR3 is CASSPGLQETQYF. The DNA for the CDR3 is TGTGCCAGCAGCCCGGGTTTACAAGAGACCCAGTACTTC. The chain has TRBV7-2 and TRBJ2-5; D uncertain. There are 13 residues in the CDR3. The germline gives CDR1 SGHTA, CDR2 FQGNSA. V shed 5 bases and J shed 2 bases, with 9 bases lying between them.

The chain is built from TRBV27 and TRBJ2-1; D unclear. The CDR3 sequence is 14 residues long. Germline V gene sequence: CDR1 MNHEY, CDR2 SMNVEV (reference sequence). Trimming took 4 bases from V and 4 from J, leaving 11 bases between them. CDR3 loop: CASSWASLYNEQFF. The CDR3 region has the DNA TGTGCCAGCAGTTGGGCCTCCCTTTACAATGAGCAGTTCTTC.

This clone was picked up one time. The chain is built from TRBV7-3 and TRBJ2-6, with a possible D match to TRBD1 (5 bases). Trimming pared 5 bases from V and 0 bases from J, leaving 11 bases between. The CDR3 is 16 amino acids. CDR1 SGHTA and CDR2 FQGTGA come from the germline V gene. CDR3 nucleotides: TGTGCCAGCAGCCCCCGACAGAGCTCTGGGGCCAACGTCCTGACTTTC. Amino acids: CASSPRQSSGANVLTF.

This chain connects TRBV5-1 to TRBJ2-1; 8 nucleotides match TRBD1. CDR1 is SGHRS, CDR2 YFSETQ, per germline. CDR3 length: 14 residues. V was clipped by 4 bases and J by 5 bases; unmatched bases: 5. The CDR3 here is CASSPGGADNEQFF. The CDR3 DNA reads as TGCGCCAGCAGCCCAGGGGGCGCGGACAATGAGCAGTTCTTC. The variable domain in full, with the rest retrieved from reference TRBV5-1 and TRBJ2-1, is KAGVTQTPRYLIKTRGQQVTLSCSPISGHRSVSWYQQTPGQGLQFLFEYFSETQRNKGNFPGRFSGRQFSNSRSEMNVSTLELGDSALYLCASSPGGADNEQFFGPGTRLTVL.